These T cell receptor beta chains were read from a single sample in a study of T cell responses to AZD1222 COVID-19 vaccine. Sequencing used immunoSEQ multiplex PCR; TCRdb keeps in-frame clones, though not all of them. The table lists tens of thousands of clones, about four fifths of them singletons. The source material was peripheral blood, sampled 28 days after the second dose of the MenACWY control vaccine. These receptors all stem from an adult who received the MenACWY meningococcal vaccine as a control. The conserved cysteine and the conserved F or W are not part of the CDR3 here. The order of the fields is V gene, CDR3 protein.

V gene: TRBV6-2/TRBV6-3
CDR3 protein: ASSYSSGGGTDTQY

V gene: TRBV30
CDR3 protein: AWKGGGTGELF

V gene: TRBV19
CDR3 protein: ASSIGKGETAF

V gene: TRBV28
CDR3 protein: ASSLRGSTNEKLF

V gene: TRBV30
CDR3 protein: AWSHGQGGEPQH

V gene: TRBV19
CDR3 protein: ASTAGTGNQPQH

V gene: TRBV5-1
CDR3 protein: ASSLPTGGINEQF

V gene: TRBV3-1/TRBV3-2
CDR3 protein: ASTSQPGLGGTEAF

V gene: TRBV5-1
CDR3 protein: ASSFETEYH

V gene: TRBV6-5
CDR3 protein: ASSFPESGNTIY

V gene: TRBV28
CDR3 protein: ASSLRGWGGYT

V gene: TRBV29-1
CDR3 protein: SVSHGGYEQY

V gene: TRBV11-3
CDR3 protein: ASSLGGRVSEQF

V gene: TRBV14
CDR3 protein: ASTPQETQY

V gene: TRBV19
CDR3 protein: ASSIGRNSGNTIY

V gene: TRBV3-1/TRBV3-2
CDR3 protein: ASSHGRRGRRDQPQH